This note documents a single T cell receptor beta chain sequence. Sequencing of TCR beta drew on CD8+ and CD4+ T cells from blood. Reverse transcription used about 0.45 to 1 ug RNA and random hexamers. Each CDR3 protein gets one entry after TCRdb re-called the immunoSEQ multiplex PCR reads with MiXCR. The table records around 170,000 distinct CDR3 sequences, under 95% of them present only once. The data belong to a study of CD8 T cells in Susac syndrome. Germline CDR1 is MNHNS and CDR2 is SASEGT. The ends were cut back, 6 bases at V and 3 bases at J, with 17 bases in the middle. The CDR3 consists of 15 residues.

The sequence derives from a human donor in good health. This rearrangement joins TRBV6-1 to TRBJ1-1; no clear D. Sequenced input: CD4+ T cells from PBMCs. The CDR3 nucleotides read TGTGCCAGCAGCACCGCGGCATCGCGTCACACTGAAGCTTTCTTT. As protein: CASSTAASRHTEAFF.